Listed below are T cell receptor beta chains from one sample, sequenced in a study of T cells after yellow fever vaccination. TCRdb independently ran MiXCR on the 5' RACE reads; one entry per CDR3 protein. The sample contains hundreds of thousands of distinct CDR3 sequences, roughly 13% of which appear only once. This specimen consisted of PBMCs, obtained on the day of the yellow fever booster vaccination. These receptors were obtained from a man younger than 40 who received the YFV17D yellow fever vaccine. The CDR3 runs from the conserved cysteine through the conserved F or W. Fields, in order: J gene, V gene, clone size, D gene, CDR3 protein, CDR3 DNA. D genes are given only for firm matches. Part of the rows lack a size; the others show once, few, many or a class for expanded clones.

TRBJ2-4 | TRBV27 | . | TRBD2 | CASSFSGGAENIQYF | TGTGCCAGCAGTTTTTCGGGGGGGGCTGAAAACATTCAGTACTTC
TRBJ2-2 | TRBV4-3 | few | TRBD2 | CASSQGTRSAGELFF | TGCGCCAGCAGCCAAGGGACTAGATCGGCCGGGGAGCTGTTTTTT
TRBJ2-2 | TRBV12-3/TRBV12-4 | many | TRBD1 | CASSSRQGRTGELFF | TGTGCCAGCAGTTCTCGACAGGGGAGGACCGGGGAGCTGTTTTTT
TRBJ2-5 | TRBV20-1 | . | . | CSAPSRRGGETQYF | TGCAGTGCTCCTTCCCGACGGGGAGGAGAGACCCAGTACTTC
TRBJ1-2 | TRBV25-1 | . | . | CASSEQGYGYTF | TGTGCCAGCAGTGAACAGGGCTATGGCTACACCTTC
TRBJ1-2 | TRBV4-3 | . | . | CASSQDAGTNYGYTF | TGCGCCAGCAGCCAAGACGCAGGGACGAACTATGGCTACACCTTC
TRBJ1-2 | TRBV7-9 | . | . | CASSLGVRVAYGYTF | TGTGCCAGCAGCTTAGGTGTCCGGGTGGCCTATGGCTACACCTTC
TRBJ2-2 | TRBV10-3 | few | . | CAIRGNGHTGELFF | TGTGCCATCAGGGGTAATGGCCACACCGGGGAGCTGTTTTTT
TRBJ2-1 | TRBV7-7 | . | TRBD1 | CASSLGTGAAEQFF | TGTGCCAGCAGCTTAGGGACAGGGGCTGCTGAGCAGTTCTTC
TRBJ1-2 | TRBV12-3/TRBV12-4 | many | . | CASSLSVYGYTF | TGTGCCAGCAGCCTTTCCGTCTATGGCTACACCTTC
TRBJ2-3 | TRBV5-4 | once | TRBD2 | CASKPSSGRSTDTQYF | TGTGCCAGCAAACCAAGTAGCGGGAGGAGCACAGATACGCAGTATTTT
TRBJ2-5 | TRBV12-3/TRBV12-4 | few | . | CASSLHTGGAETQYF | TGTGCCAGCAGTTTACACACCGGGGGCGCTGAGACCCAGTACTTC
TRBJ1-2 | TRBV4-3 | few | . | CASSQVQSPNYGYTF | TGCGCCAGCAGCCAAGTTCAGAGCCCTAACTATGGCTACACCTTC
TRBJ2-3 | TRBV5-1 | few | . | CASSLGQDTDTQYF | TGCGCCAGCAGCTTGGGACAGGACACAGATACGCAGTATTTT
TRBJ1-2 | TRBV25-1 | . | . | CASSAPGQGRGYTF | TGTGCCAGCAGTGCCCCCGGTCAGGGTCGTGGCTACACCTTC
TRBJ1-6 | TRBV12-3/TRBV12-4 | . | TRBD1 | CASSPTGTVNSPLHF | TGTGCCAGCAGTCCCACCGGGACAGTTAATTCACCCCTCCACTTT
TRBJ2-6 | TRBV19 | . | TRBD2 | CASKGTSGHYSSGANVLTF | TGTGCCAGTAAAGGGACTAGCGGGCATTATTCCTCTGGGGCCAACGTCCTGACTTTC
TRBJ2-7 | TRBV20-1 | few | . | CSASLAAAYEQYF | TGCAGTGCTAGCCTAGCCGCCGCATACGAGCAGTACTTC
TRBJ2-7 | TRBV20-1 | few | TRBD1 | CSAPRGGQGYEQYF | TGCAGTGCCCCTCGTGGGGGACAGGGCTACGAGCAGTACTTC
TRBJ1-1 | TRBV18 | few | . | CASSPPGGAAEAFF | TGTGCCAGCTCACCACCGGGGGGGGCAGCTGAAGCTTTCTTT
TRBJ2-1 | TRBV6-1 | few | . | CASSRTERFHNEQFF | TGTGCCAGCAGCCGGACAGAAAGGTTCCACAATGAGCAGTTCTTC
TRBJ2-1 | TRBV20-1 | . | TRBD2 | CSAPGTSGSTYYNEQFF | TGCAGTGCCCCAGGGACTAGCGGGTCCACCTACTACAATGAGCAGTTCTTC
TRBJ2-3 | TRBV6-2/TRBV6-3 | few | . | CASSPTLEAAITDTQYF | TGTGCCAGCAGCCCGACGCTAGAGGCAGCAATAACAGATACGCAGTATTTT
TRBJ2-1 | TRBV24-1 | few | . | CATGTGVDQFF | TGTGCCACGGGGACGGGAGTTGATCAGTTCTTC
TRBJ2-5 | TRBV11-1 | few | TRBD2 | CASSSRGKLADLQETQYF | TGTGCCAGCAGCTCCCGGGGGAAACTAGCGGATTTACAAGAGACCCAGTACTTC
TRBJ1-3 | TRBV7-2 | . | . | CASSSEGGNTIYF | TGTGCCAGCAGCTCCGAGGGCGGAAACACCATATATTTT
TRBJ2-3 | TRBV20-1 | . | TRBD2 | CSARPWSGRNTGADTQYF | TGCAGTGCTAGACCATGGAGCGGGAGGAATACAGGGGCAGATACGCAGTATTTT
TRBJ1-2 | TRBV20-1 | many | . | CSAGDGGKDFTNYGYTF | TGCAGTGCCGGGGACGGCGGAAAAGACTTCACTAACTATGGCTACACCTTC
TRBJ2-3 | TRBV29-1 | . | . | CSVKRVFTDTQYF | TGCAGCGTGAAGCGGGTGTTCACAGATACGCAGTATTTT
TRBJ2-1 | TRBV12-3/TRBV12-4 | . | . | CASSLPTGWGVNEQFF | TGTGCCAGCAGCCTACCTACAGGGTGGGGAGTGAATGAGCAGTTCTTC
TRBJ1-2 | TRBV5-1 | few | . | CASSPEPSGGYTF | TGCGCCAGCAGCCCGGAACCTTCTGGTGGCTACACCTTC
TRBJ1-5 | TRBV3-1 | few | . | CASSQDSRSGTQHF | TGTGCCAGCAGCCAAGATTCCAGGTCGGGGACCCAGCATTTT
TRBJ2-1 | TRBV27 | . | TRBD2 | CASSRPGGSNEQFF | TGTGCCAGCAGTAGGCCGGGAGGCTCGAATGAGCAGTTCTTC
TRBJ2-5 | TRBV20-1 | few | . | CSARWTILETQYF | TGCAGTGCTAGGTGGACTATCTTGGAGACCCAGTACTTC
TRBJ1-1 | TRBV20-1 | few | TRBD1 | CSASFGTVTEAFF | TGCAGTGCTAGCTTCGGGACAGTCACTGAAGCTTTCTTT
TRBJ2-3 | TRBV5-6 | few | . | CASSLVGLGTDTQYF | TGTGCCAGCAGCTTAGTAGGGCTTGGCACAGATACGCAGTATTTT
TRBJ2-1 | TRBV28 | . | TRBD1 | CASIPPGGHEQFF | TGTGCCAGCATCCCCCCAGGGGGCCATGAGCAGTTCTTC
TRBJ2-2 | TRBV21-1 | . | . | CASSKPPTGDAAGELFF | TGTGCCAGCAGCAAACCTCCTACAGGGGACGCGGCCGGGGAGCTGTTTTTT
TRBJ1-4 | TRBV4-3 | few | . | CASSQEKRGWEKLFF | TGCGCCAGCAGCCAAGAAAAAAGGGGATGGGAAAAACTGTTTTTT